The 2 T cell receptor beta chains below come from one sample, sequenced in a study of PD-1 blockade in classical Hodgkin lymphoma. Relapse after autologous stem cell transplantation occurred in every patient, and brentuximab vedotin exposure varied. Sequencing was performed with immunoSEQ multiplex PCR; in TCRdb, only in-frame clones are kept and a portion is missing. The sample lists roughly 12,000 clones, more than 75% occurring once. The sequences come from peripheral blood mononuclear cells (PBMCs), collected at baseline. The receptor set was obtained from a human donor with classical Hodgkin lymphoma.

The V gene is TRBV5-1, the J gene TRBJ2-3; perhaps TRBD1 as D (5 bases). The CDR3 is 15 residues long. Trimming left V 4 bases short and J 0 bases short, with 12 bases between. The germline CDR1 and CDR2 sequences are SGHRS and YFSETQ. CDR3 protein: CASSPDKPSTDTQYF. DNA for the CDR3: TGCGCCAGCAGCCCGGACAAACCTAGCACAGATACGCAGTATTTT.

This clone has a single count. The rearrangement uses TRBV6-5 and TRBJ1-1, with unresolved D. Germline assignment: CDR1 MNHEY and CDR2 SVGAGI. The CDR3 extends over 15 amino acids. V lost 2 bases and J lost 0, with 10 bases in between. Here the CDR3 reads CASSYVQRLNTEAFF. CDR3 coding DNA: TGTGCCAGCAGTTACGTACAGAGGTTGAACACTGAAGCTTTCTTT.